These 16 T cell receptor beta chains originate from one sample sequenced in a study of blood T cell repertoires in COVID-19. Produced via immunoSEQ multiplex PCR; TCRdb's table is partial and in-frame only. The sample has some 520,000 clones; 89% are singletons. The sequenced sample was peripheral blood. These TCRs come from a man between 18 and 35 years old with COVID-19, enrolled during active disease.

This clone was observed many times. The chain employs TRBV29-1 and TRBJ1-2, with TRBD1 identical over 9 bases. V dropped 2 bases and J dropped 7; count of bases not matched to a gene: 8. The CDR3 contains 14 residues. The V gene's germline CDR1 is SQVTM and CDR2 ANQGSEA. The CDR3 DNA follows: TGCAGCGTTGAACCCCGACAGGGGGTACGTGGCTACACCTTC. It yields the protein CSVEPRQGVRGYTF.

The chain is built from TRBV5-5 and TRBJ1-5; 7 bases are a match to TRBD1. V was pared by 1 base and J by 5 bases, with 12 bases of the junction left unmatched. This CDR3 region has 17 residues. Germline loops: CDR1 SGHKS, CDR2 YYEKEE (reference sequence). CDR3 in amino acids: CASSLNVGTALYQPQHF. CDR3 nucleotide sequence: TGTGCCAGCAGCTTGAATGTCGGGACAGCCCTTTATCAGCCCCAGCATTTT. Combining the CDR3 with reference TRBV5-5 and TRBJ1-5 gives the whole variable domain DAGVTQSPTHLIKTRGQQVTLRCSPISGHKSVSWYQQVLGQGPQFIFQYYEKEERGRGNFPDRFSARQFPNYSSELNVNALLLGDSALYLCASSLNVGTALYQPQHFGDGTRLSIL.

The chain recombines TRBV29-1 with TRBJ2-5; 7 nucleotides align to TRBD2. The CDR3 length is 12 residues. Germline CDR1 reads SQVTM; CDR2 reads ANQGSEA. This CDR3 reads CSGTGGGETQYF. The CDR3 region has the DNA TGCAGTGGTACGGGGGGTGGAGAGACCCAGTACTTC. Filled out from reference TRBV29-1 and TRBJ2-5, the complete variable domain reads SAVISQKPSRDICQRGTSLTIQCQVDSQVTMMFWYRQQPGQSLTLIATANQGSEATYESGFVIDKFPISRPNLTFSTLTVSNMSPEDSSIYLCSGTGGGETQYFGPGTRLLVL.

CDR3 region: CASSPRGAGHVQTYEQYF. The CDR3 nucleotides are TGCGCCAGCAGCCCCCGGGGAGCGGGACACGTACAGACCTACGAGCAGTACTTC. V usage is TRBV5-1 and J usage is TRBJ2-7, with D perhaps TRBD2 (7 bases). This CDR3 has 18 amino acids. The ends were cut back, 4 bases at V and 2 bases at J, with 25 bases in the middle. CDR1 and CDR2 from the germline V gene are SGHRS and YFSETQ.

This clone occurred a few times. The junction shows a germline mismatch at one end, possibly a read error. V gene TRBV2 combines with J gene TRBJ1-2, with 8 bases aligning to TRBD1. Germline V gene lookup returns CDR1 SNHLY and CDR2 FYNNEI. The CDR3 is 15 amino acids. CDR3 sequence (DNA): TGTGCCAGCAGGGAAGACAGGGGAGGAAGGGATGGCTACACCTTC. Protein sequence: CASREDRGGRDGYTF. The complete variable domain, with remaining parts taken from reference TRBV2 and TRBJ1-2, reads EPEVTQTPSHQVTQMGQEVILRCVPISNHLYFYWYRQILGQKVEFLVSFYNNEISEKSEIFDDQFSVERPDGSNFTLKIRSTKLEDSAMYFCASREDRGGRDGYTFGSGTRLTVV.

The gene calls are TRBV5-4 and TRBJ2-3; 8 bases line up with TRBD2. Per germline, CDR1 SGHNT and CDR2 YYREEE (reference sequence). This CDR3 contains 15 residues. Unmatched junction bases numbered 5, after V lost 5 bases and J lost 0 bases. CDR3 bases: TGTGCCAGCAGAGACGGGGGGGCTAGCACAGATACGCAGTATTTT. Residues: CASRDGGASTDTQYF.

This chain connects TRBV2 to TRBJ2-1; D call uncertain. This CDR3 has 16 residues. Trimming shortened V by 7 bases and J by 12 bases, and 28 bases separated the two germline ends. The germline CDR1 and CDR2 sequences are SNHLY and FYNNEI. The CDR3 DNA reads TGTGCCAGCATGCCCTCGTTGGTAGCAGCCCCTCGGTGGCAGTTCTTC. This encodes CASMPSLVAAPRWQFF.

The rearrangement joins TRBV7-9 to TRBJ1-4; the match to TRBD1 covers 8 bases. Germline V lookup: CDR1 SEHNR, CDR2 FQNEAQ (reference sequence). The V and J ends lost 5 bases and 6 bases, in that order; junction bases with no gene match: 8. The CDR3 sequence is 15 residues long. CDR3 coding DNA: TGTGCCAGCAGCGGACGGGACAGGAGGGATGAAAAACTGTTTTTT. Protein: CASSGRDRRDEKLFF.

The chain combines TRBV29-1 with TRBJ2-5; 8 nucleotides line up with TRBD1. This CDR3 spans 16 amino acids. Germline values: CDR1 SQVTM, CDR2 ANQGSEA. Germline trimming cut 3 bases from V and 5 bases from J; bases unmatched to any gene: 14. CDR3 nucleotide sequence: TGCAGCGTTGACCCCGGGACAGGAAGGTATTGGGAGACCCAGTACTTC. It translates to CSVDPGTGRYWETQYF.

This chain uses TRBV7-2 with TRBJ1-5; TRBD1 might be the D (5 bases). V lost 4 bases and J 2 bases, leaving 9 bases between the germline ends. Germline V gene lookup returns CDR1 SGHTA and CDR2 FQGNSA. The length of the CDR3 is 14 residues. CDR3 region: CASSWDSGNQPQHF. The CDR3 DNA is TGTGCCAGCAGCTGGGACTCGGGCAATCAGCCCCAGCATTTT.

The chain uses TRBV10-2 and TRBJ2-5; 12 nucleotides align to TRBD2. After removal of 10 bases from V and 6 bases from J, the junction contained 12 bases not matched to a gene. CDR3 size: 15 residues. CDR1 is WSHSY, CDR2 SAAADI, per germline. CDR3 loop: CATGRASGGAQTQYF. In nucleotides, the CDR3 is TGCGCCACGGGAAGGGCTAGCGGGGGGGCTCAGACCCAGTACTTC.

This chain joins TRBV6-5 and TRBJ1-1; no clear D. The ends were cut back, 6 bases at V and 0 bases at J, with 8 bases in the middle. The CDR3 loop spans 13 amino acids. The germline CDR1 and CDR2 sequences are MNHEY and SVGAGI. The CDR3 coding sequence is TGTGCCAGCAGGCGAACAGTGAACACTGAAGCTTTCTTT. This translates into CASRRTVNTEAFF.

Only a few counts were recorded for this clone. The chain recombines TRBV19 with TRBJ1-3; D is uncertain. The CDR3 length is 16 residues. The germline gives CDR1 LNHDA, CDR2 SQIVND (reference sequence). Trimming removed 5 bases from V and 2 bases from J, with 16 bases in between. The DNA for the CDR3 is TGTGCCAGTAGTGTTAGCCTACGCGTCGCTGGAAACACCATATATTTT. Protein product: CASSVSLRVAGNTIYF. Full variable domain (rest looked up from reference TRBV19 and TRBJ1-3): DGGITQSPKYLFRKEGQNVTLSCEQNLNHDAMYWYRQDPGQGLRLIYYSQIVNDFQKGDIAEGYSVSREKKESFPLTVTSAQKNPTAFYLCASSVSLRVAGNTIYFGEGSWLTVV.

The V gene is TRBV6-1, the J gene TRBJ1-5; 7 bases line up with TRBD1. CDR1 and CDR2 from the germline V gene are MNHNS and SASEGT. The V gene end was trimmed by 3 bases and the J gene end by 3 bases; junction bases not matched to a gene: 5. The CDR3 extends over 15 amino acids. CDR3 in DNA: TGTGCCAGCAGTGACGGAGGGGGCAACAATCAGCCCCAGCATTTT. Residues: CASSDGGGNNQPQHF.

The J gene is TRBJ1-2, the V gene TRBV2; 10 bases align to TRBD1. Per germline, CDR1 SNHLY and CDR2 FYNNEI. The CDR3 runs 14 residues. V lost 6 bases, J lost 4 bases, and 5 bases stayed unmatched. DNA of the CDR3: TGTGCCAGCAGGGGGACAGGGGTAGGCTATGGCTACACCTTC. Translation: CASRGTGVGYGYTF.

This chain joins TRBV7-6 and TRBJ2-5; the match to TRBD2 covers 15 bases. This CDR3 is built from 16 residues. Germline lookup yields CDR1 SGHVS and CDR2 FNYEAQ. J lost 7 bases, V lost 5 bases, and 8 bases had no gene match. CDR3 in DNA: TGTGCCAGCAGCCCCTGGACTAGCGGGGGGGCCGGGACCCAGTACTTC. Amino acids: CASSPWTSGGAGTQYF.